This T cell receptor (beta chain) derives from a study of shared clonotypes between healthy human individuals. Study background: Per donor, three plates held CD4 naive cells, three held CD4 memory, two held CD8 naive and one held CD8 memory.

The CDR3 covers 14 residues. Germline V lookup: CDR1 MNHNY, CDR2 SVGAGI (reference sequence). The V gene lost 6 bases and the J gene lost 0 bases, with 9 bases spanning the gap. Points from the study as a whole: The rarefaction results pointed to incomplete sorted-subset sequencing despite large depth. Richness estimates generally favored naive over memory subsets.

This clone was counted a few times. Its specificity is unknown. Clones were read by immunoSEQ multiplex PCR, and TCRdb kept only the in-frame ones, dropping some. The sample includes approximately 1.1 million clones, roughly 74% of them seen just once. Donors comprised healthy HIV-negative adults lacking recent acute infections or vaccinations. Sequencing was performed on memory CD4+ T cells from PBMCs. As for subset: CD45RA-negative fraction. This sequence originates from a man aged 18 to 29 in good health. Some clones in this sample may be carry-over from other donors' samples. The chain recombines TRBV6-6 with TRBJ1-5, with TRBD1 as a possible D gene (5 bases). The CDR3 sequence is CASSPGGSNQPQHF. As DNA, the CDR3 is TGTGCCAGCAGCCCGGGGGGTAGCAATCAGCCCCAGCATTTT.